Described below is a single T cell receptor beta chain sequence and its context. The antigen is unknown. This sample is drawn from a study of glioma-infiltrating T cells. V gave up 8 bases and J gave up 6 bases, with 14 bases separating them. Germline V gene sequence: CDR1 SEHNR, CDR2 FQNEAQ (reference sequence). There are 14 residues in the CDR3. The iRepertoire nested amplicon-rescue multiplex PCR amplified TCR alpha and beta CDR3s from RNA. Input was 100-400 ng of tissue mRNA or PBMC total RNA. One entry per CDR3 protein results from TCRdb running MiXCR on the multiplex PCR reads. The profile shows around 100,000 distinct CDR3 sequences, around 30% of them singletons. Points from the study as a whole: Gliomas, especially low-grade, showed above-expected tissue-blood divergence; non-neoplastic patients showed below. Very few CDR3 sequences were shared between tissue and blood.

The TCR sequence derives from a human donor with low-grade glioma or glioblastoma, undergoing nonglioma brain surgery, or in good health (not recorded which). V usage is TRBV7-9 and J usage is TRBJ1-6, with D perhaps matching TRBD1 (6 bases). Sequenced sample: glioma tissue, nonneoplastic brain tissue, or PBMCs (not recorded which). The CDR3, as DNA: TGTGCCAGCGGAACAGGGTTCTCTAATTCACCCCTCCACTTT. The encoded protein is CASGTGFSNSPLHF.